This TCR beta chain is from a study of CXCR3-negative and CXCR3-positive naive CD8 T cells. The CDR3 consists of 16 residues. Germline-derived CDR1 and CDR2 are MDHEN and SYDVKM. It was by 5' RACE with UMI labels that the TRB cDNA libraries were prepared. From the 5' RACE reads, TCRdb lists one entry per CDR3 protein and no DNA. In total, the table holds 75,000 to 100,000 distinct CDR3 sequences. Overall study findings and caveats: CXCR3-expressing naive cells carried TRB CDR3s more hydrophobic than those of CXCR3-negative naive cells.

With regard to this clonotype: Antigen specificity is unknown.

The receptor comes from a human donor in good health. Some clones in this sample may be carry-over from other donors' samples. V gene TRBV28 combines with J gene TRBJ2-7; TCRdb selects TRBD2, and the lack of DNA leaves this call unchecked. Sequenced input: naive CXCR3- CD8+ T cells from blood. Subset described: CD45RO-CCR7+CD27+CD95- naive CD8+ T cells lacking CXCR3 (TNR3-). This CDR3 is CASSLWGLAGFYEQYF.